The 29 T cell receptor beta chains below were found in one sample sequenced in a study of radiotherapy plus CTLA-4 blockade in lung cancer. This table comes from immunoSEQ multiplex PCR, and its TCRdb copy is limited to in-frame clones, with some not included. The sample yields about 73,000 clones, around 87% seen once. The sample in question was peripheral blood, obtained from a patient treated with radiotherapy plus ipilimumab. The origin of the receptors is a human donor with non-small cell lung cancer that progressed on radiotherapy plus ipilimumab.

The chain couples TRBV21-1 to TRBJ1-2. TRBV21-1 is labeled a pseudogene. The CDR3 length is 16 residues. CDR3 in amino acids: CASSKDTVEGLGGYTF. The CDR3 region has the DNA TGTGCCAGCAGCAAAGATACAGTGGAGGGATTGGGTGGCTACACCTTC.

The CDR3 DNA follows: TGTGCCAGCAGTGTGACTAGCCGGGTTGAGCAGTTCTTC. This gives the protein CASSVTSRVEQFF. This chain connects TRBV6-1 to TRBJ2-1; TRBD2 aligns across 7 bases. Germline V lookup: CDR1 MNHNS, CDR2 SASEGT. The CDR3 extends over 13 amino acids. The V and J ends lost 4 bases and 9 bases, in that order; junction bases with no gene match: 6.

The gene calls are TRBV9 and TRBJ1-1; D gene uncertain. Trimming cost V 0 bases and J 3 bases, with 15 bases left between them. Germline loops: CDR1 SGDLS, CDR2 YYNGEE. There are 16 residues in the CDR3. The CDR3 sequence: CASSVELRGGDTEAFF. In DNA form, the CDR3 reads TGTGCCAGCAGCGTAGAACTGAGAGGTGGAGACACTGAAGCTTTCTTT.

This clone was detected only a few times. The rearrangement joins TRBV27 to TRBJ2-7, with D possibly matching TRBD1 (5 bases). With 6 bases removed from V and 0 bases from J, the gap between germline ends came to 9 bases. This CDR3 spans 13 amino acids. CDR1 MNHEY and CDR2 SMNVEV come from the germline V gene (reference sequence). CDR3 sequence (DNA): TGTGCCAGCAGCTTGACAGTCTCCTACGAGCAGTACTTC. Translating it yields CASSLTVSYEQYF.

In this sample, this clone turned up once. Mismatch with germline at one junction end may stem from a read error. J is TRBJ2-7 and V is TRBV18, with 12 bases lining up with TRBD2. The CDR3 totals 18 residues. Germline CDR1 reads KGHSH; CDR2 reads LQKENI. CDR3 in DNA: TGTGCCAGCTCACCTACGGTATCAACTAGCGGGAGGAACCTAACCCTGCAATTC. It specifies CASSPTVSTSGRNLTLQF.

The table lists this clone with a count of one. The V gene is TRBV5-6, the J gene TRBJ2-5; perhaps TRBD2 as D (6 bases). This CDR3 is 15 amino acids long. Looked up from germline, CDR1 is SGHDT and CDR2 is YYEEEE. V lost 1 base and J 3 bases, leaving 13 bases between the germline ends. This CDR3 is CASSLSRGGEETQYF. The CDR3 bases are TGTGCCAGCAGCTTGTCCCGGGGCGGGGAAGAGACCCAGTACTTC. Full variable domain (missing parts from reference TRBV5-6 and TRBJ2-5): DAGVTQSPTHLIKTRGQQVTLRCSPKSGHDTVSWYQQALGQGPQFIFQYYEEEERQRGNFPDRFSGHQFPNYSSELNVNALLLGDSALYLCASSLSRGGEETQYFGPGTRLLVL.

This chain links TRBV5-6 with TRBJ1-1, with 7 bases that match TRBD1. The germline gives CDR1 SGHDT, CDR2 YYEEEE. This CDR3 comprises 12 residues. V was clipped by 4 bases and J by 6 bases; unmatched bases: 3. In nucleotides, the CDR3 is TGTGCCAGCAGCCAGGGGGGGCCTGAAGCTTTCTTT. This encodes CASSQGGPEAFF.

The CDR3 loop reads CASSGLGVGNTIYF. In DNA form, the CDR3 reads TGTGCCAGCAGTGGATTGGGGGTGGGAAACACCATATATTTT. This chain connects TRBV27 to TRBJ1-3, with D perhaps matching TRBD1 (5 bases). This CDR3 has 14 amino acids. Trimming shortened V by 5 bases and J by 4 bases, and 12 bases separated the two germline ends. CDR1 is MNHEY, CDR2 SMNVEV, per germline (reference sequence).

The chain combines TRBV21-1 with TRBJ1-1; TRBD1 was called by the table and not checked on the DNA. TRBV21-1 is annotated as a pseudogene. The CDR3 contains 15 residues. DNA of the CDR3: TGTGCCAGCAGCCCCAGGACAGTAATGAACACTGAAGCTTTCTTT. Amino acid sequence: CASSPRTVMNTEAFF.

This clone came up a few times. The chain joins TRBV30 to TRBJ2-2; D perhaps matches TRBD1 (6 bases). Trimming pared 3 bases from V and 1 base from J, leaving 12 bases between. The CDR3 covers 15 residues. Germline loops: CDR1 GTSNPN, CDR2 SVGIG (reference sequence). The CDR3 spells CAWSFVRGNTGELFF. The CDR3 region has the DNA TGTGCCTGGAGCTTCGTCAGGGGGAACACCGGGGAGCTGTTTTTT.

J is TRBJ2-1 and V is TRBV4-2, with D perhaps given as TRBD1 or TRBD2 (6 bases each). Germline assignment: CDR1 LGHNA and CDR2 YNFKEQ. V lost 0 bases, J lost 7 bases, and 16 bases lay in between. The CDR3 spans 16 residues. DNA for the CDR3: TGTGCCAGCAGCCAAGATAGTGGATCGGGGGCTAATGAGCAGTTCTTC. It translates to CASSQDSGSGANEQFF.

The gene calls are TRBV28 and TRBJ1-2; the match to TRBD1 covers 7 bases. V was pared by 5 bases and J by 4 bases, with 7 bases of the junction left unmatched. Germline V gene data show CDR1 as MDHEN and CDR2 as SYDVKM. This CDR3 is built from 14 residues. The CDR3, as DNA: TGTGCCAGCAGTGGGACAGCAATTAGCTATGGCTACACCTTC. As protein: CASSGTAISYGYTF.

This clone came up once. The rearrangement links TRBV9 to TRBJ2-3; D possibly corresponds to TRBD1 (6 bases). The CDR3 sequence is 16 residues long. Germline-derived CDR1 and CDR2 are SGDLS and YYNGEE. Between the trimmed V and J ends, which lost 3 bases and 4 bases, there was a span of 18 bases. The CDR3 DNA follows: TGTGCCAGCAGCGGGTACCTGGGGGCGGTCGCAGATACGCAGTATTTT. Translation gives CASSGYLGAVADTQYF.

The J gene is TRBJ2-1, the V gene TRBV5-7; tentative D call: TRBD1 (6 bases). TRBV5-7 is an ORF, with its function uncertain. The CDR3 consists of 13 residues. V was pared by 1 base and J by 4 bases, with 6 bases between. CDR3 DNA: TGTGCCAGCAGCTTGAGGGGGTACAATGAGCAGTTCTTC. This gives the protein CASSLRGYNEQFF.

This rearrangement joins TRBV2 to TRBJ1-3; D is unclear. Trimming removed 2 bases from V and 4 bases from J, with 3 bases in between. Germline V lookup: CDR1 SNHLY, CDR2 FYNNEI. The CDR3 is 12 amino acids. CDR3 protein: CASSERGNTIYF. The DNA for the CDR3 is TGTGCCAGCAGTGAAAGGGGAAACACCATATATTTT. The full variable domain, with the rest looked up from reference TRBV2 and TRBJ1-3, is EPEVTQTPSHQVTQMGQEVILRCVPISNHLYFYWYRQILGQKVEFLVSFYNNEISEKSEIFDDQFSVERPDGSNFTLKIRSTKLEDSAMYFCASSERGNTIYFGEGSWLTVV.

This sequence joins TRBV7-3 and TRBJ2-2; D uncertain. Germline CDR1 reads SGHTA; CDR2 reads FQGTGA. The CDR3 covers 14 residues. Between the trimmed V and J ends, which lost 3 bases and 2 bases, there was a span of 7 bases. CDR3 loop: CASSLNSNTGELFF. CDR3 nucleotide sequence: TGTGCCAGCAGCTTGAACAGCAACACCGGGGAGCTGTTTTTT.

The chain couples TRBV5-1 to TRBJ2-3; D may match TRBD1 or TRBD2 (5 bases each). Germline V gene lookup returns CDR1 SGHRS and CDR2 YFSETQ. The CDR3 is 15 amino acids. With 0 bases removed from V and 5 bases from J, the gap between germline ends came to 13 bases. CDR3 region: CASSLGAGTVDTQYF. The CDR3 nucleotides read TGCGCCAGCAGCTTGGGGGCCGGGACCGTAGATACGCAGTATTTT.

This rearrangement joins TRBV19 to TRBJ1-2; 12 bases align to TRBD1. The J segment lost 8 bases and the V segment lost 5 bases, leaving 9 bases of the junction unmatched. The length of the CDR3 is 15 residues. Per germline, CDR1 LNHDA and CDR2 SQIVND (reference sequence). The CDR3 sequence is CASSGPGQGARGYTF. CDR3 DNA sequence: TGTGCCAGTAGTGGACCGGGACAGGGGGCGCGAGGCTACACCTTC.

The V call is TRBV6-6, the J call TRBJ2-5, with a tentative D call TRBD1 (5 bases). The ends were cut back, 2 bases at V and 6 bases at J, with 19 bases in the middle. The CDR3 sequence is 16 residues long. Germline V gene lookup returns CDR1 MNHNY and CDR2 SVGAGI (reference sequence). The CDR3 loop is CASSYDSKGLLQTQYF. The CDR3 DNA is TGTGCCAGCAGTTACGACAGCAAGGGTTTATTGCAGACCCAGTACTTC.

J is TRBJ2-1 and V is TRBV27, with D perhaps TRBD2 (6 bases). The CDR3 has 18 residues. CDR1 MNHEY and CDR2 SMNVEV come from the germline V gene (reference sequence). Deletions cut 1 base from V and 4 bases from J, with 20 bases between. The CDR3: CASSLFPLLARGYNEQFF. CDR3 DNA sequence: TGTGCCAGCAGTTTATTCCCGTTGCTGGCACGGGGGTACAATGAGCAGTTCTTC.

The chain employs TRBV21-1 and TRBJ2-2; TRBD2, the D gene given by the table, was not confirmed from the DNA. TRBV21-1 is a documented pseudogene. CDR3 length: 13 amino acids. The CDR3 DNA sequence: TGTGCCAGCTCCGGCCTGAGGACCGGGGAGCTGTTTTTT. Protein: CASSGLRTGELFF.

This clone was observed a single time. This chain links TRBV27 with TRBJ2-7; TRBD1 agrees at 7 bases. This CDR3 contains 14 residues. With 5 bases clipped from V and 4 bases from J, the junction kept 8 bases outside the gene matches. CDR1 MNHEY and CDR2 SMNVEV come from the germline V gene (reference sequence). DNA for the CDR3: TGTGCCAGCAGTCCGAATGACAGGGCTTACGAGCAGTACGTC. This sequence encodes CASSPNDRAYEQYV.

The CDR3 DNA reads TGTGCCAGACCTAAACGGGTAGCGGGAGGATACAATGAGCAGTTCTTC. It translates to CARPKRVAGGYNEQFF. The chain recombines TRBV2 with TRBJ2-1, with 10 bases matching TRBD2. V shed 9 bases and J 4 bases; nucleotides not matched to a gene: 12. This CDR3 spans 16 amino acids. Germline loops: CDR1 SNHLY, CDR2 FYNNEI.

J is TRBJ2-7 and V is TRBV6-1, with 7 nucleotides matching TRBD1. Germline assignment: CDR1 MNHNS and CDR2 SASEGT. V lost 1 base and J lost 3; bases outside the gene matches: 9. CDR3 length: 16 amino acids. Here the CDR3 reads CASSEVYWDSNYEQYV. The DNA for the CDR3 is TGTGCCAGCAGTGAAGTATATTGGGACAGTAACTACGAGCAGTACGTC.

The chain couples TRBV10-3 to TRBJ2-5; D is undetermined. Trimming took 6 bases from V and 0 from J, leaving 8 bases between them. This CDR3 contains 13 residues. The germline CDR1 and CDR2 sequences are ENHRY and SYGVKD. CDR3 in DNA: TGTGCCATCAGCACAAATAACCAAGAGACCCAGTACTTC. Translating it yields CAISTNNQETQYF.

The rearrangement uses TRBV28 and TRBJ2-7; a possible D gene is TRBD1 (6 bases). CDR3 size: 15 residues. CDR1 is MDHEN and CDR2 is SYDVKM in the germline V gene. With 5 bases removed from V and 2 bases from J, the gap between germline ends came to 16 bases. The chain's CDR3 is CASSPNHRDPYEQYF. CDR3 DNA sequence: TGTGCCAGCAGTCCCAATCACAGGGACCCCTACGAGCAGTACTTC.

The chain joins TRBV18 to TRBJ2-1; tentative D call: TRBD1 (6 bases). The V end was cut by 5 bases, the J end by 6 bases, with 14 bases between. This CDR3 spans 14 amino acids. The germline V gene has CDR1 KGHSH and CDR2 LQKENI. CDR3 residues: CASSANRDVNEQFF. CDR3 DNA sequence: TGTGCCAGCTCAGCAAACAGGGATGTCAATGAGCAGTTCTTC.

The chain uses TRBV9 and TRBJ1-1; TRBD1 is a possible D gene (6 bases). The CDR3 loop spans 14 amino acids. Trimming left V 4 bases short and J 4 bases short, with 14 bases between. Germline V gene lookup returns CDR1 SGDLS and CDR2 YYNGEE. The CDR3 here is CASSSQGGGTEAFF. For the CDR3, the DNA is TGTGCCAGCAGCTCACAGGGCGGGGGCACTGAAGCTTTCTTT.

The chain carries TRBV18 and TRBJ2-6; D is undetermined. CDR3 size: 16 residues. Trimming shortened V by 6 bases and J by 0 bases, and 12 bases separated the two germline ends. Germline loops: CDR1 KGHSH, CDR2 LQKENI. The CDR3: CASSPSVSSGANVLTF. For the CDR3, the DNA is TGTGCCAGCTCGCCCTCCGTTAGCTCTGGGGCCAACGTCCTGACTTTC.